This TCR beta chain was observed in a study of cytomegalovirus exposure and HLA in healthy donors (dated by TCRdb to 2017 to 2019). Regarding the study in general: According to an earlier analysis of around 600 of the donors, roughly 180 million T cells yielded 117 million unique TCR beta sequences and about 280 Gb of sequence data. Genome-wide SNP genotypes for about 60% of the roughly 700 donors were used in a later genetic analysis, which treated that subset as a discovery cohort. Besides the first cohort of about 730 subjects, a separate validation cohort made up of about 120 different subjects was used. Donor age, sex, ethnicity and CMV serostatus were collected together with the repertoire data. Among about 410 genotyped donors of the cohort, an average of about 220,000 unique TCR beta nucleotide sequences was sequenced per donor, of which about 19% were non-productive. Roughly 300 gigabases of sequencing data and around 80 million unique TCR sequences made up an early release that covered approximately 650 HLA-typed donors. To predict cytomegalovirus infection status, the study combined high-throughput TCR immunosequencing, statistical association of individual TCRs with disease status, and machine learning. In the later analysis, no new phenotypic data were used to find candidate immune exposures; instead, reliance was placed on TCR beta sequences and their occurrence across donors. Using immunosequencing, the study profiled T cell repertoires from about 620 subjects and related those repertoires to cytomegalovirus serostatus. Every discovery cohort repertoire had been produced on one sequencing platform. To decide whether each TCR beta V gene segment behaved as functional or pseudogenic, an earlier analysis of approximately 620 of the donors relied on high-throughput TCR beta sequencing. HLA typing covered class I and class II loci at four-digit resolution. The study aimed to test whether cataloging public T cell receptors could reveal signatures of past pathogen exposure. Typing coverage varied by locus: roughly 629-640 donors for A, B, C, DRB1 and DQB1; more than 500 for DQA1; around 570 for DPA1; 450 to 480 for DPB1. In a later analysis, previously published TCR beta repertoires from hundreds of donors were re-analyzed and high-resolution HLA genotyping was added so that TCR occurrence patterns could be studied. Among the roughly 430 genotyped donors, approximately 76% belonged to the genetic ancestry cluster associated with self-reported Caucasian donors. Four to six DR-DQ haplotypes were handled as single units for association and clustering, since linkage in the cohort was strong. On the study overall, not on this receptor specifically: A later analysis found that TCR association rates varied across HLA loci, with DRB1 alleles showing the most associated TCRs and HLA-C alleles the fewest. Most TCR sequences were seen in very few donors, while some public TCRs were found in many individuals. In vitro tests confirmed that a few of the cytomegalovirus-associated TCR beta chains recognize cytomegalovirus antigens. Cytomegalovirus status was reported to be diagnosed by the classifier with high specificity and sensitivity in both the original and validation cohorts. In a later analysis, several top co-occurrence clusters were reported to appear linked to parvovirus B19, influenza, CMV and Epstein-Barr virus. Only TCR beta chains were sequenced in this cohort, and the absence of alpha or paired-chain data limited detectable features. V-gene and J-gene trimming of TCR beta chains was associated with a missense DCLRE1C variant in a later genetic analysis, and the association was replicated in an independent cohort. Because HLA typing was unavailable for some donors at each locus, only the typed subset was used in association tests. Roughly uniform sequencing depth across donors was assumed in presence/absence analyses, although this assumption may not hold. The earlier analysis of 450 to 700 of the donors excluded some 15 rarely observed V segments, including chromosome 9 orphons, because counts were too low. Immune exposure information for the cohort was limited to CMV serostatus. In a later analysis, around 17,000 TCR beta sequences were associated with specific HLA alleles at a false discovery rate of 0.05. Linkage disequilibrium might explain the correlated functional status among segregating V segments, but an unknown experimental factor could not be ruled out. A total of roughly 160 TCR beta chains were listed by the study as associated with cytomegalovirus. The sequencing pipeline was judged likely to have produced a cluster of highly shared sequence variants as a technical artifact. Some IMGT-functional V segments, including TRBV6-2 and TRBV6-3, could not be told apart with the 87-base-pair reads, so those segments were excluded. In a later genetic analysis, fewer N-insertions in productive TCRs were reported among donors in an Asian-associated ancestry cluster than the roughly 640-donor mean. According to the authors, the approach could potentially be generalized to other disease states and immunological phenotypes. When HLA alleles, especially DR and DQ, strongly co-occurred, TCR associations were difficult to assign to individual alleles. A further reported finding was that TCR beta sequences accurately predicted the HLA-A and HLA-B alleles for most subjects in the first cohort. According to a later analysis, most CMV-associated TCR beta chains appeared to be HLA-restricted, and the HLA associations seemed to be driven largely by CMV exposure. In an earlier analysis of about 600 of the donors, most TCR beta V segments appeared in productive rearrangements about 87% or about 30% of the time, broadly matching IMGT annotations. In a later analysis, HLA-associated TCR beta chains were found to be more clonally expanded and to have lower generation probabilities than equally common non-associated chains.

The cohort comprised 550 to 700 healthy bone marrow donors. All cohort members were sampled while nominally healthy, although unrecorded immune exposures were likely present. The donor tested CMV seropositive, placing the donor among the 250 to 350 seropositive members of the cohort. Every donor gave a peripheral blood sample, and the peripheral blood mononuclear cells from that sample were used for TCR beta sequencing. The Qiagen DNeasy Blood Extraction Kit was used to extract genomic DNA from the blood cell samples. Library preparation employed the immunoSEQ multiplex PCR assay. For the multiplex PCR, a mixture combining 60 forward primers for TCR Vbeta segments and 13 reverse primers for TCR Jbeta segments was used. Amplification of the CDR3 region of rearranged TCR beta genes was performed with a multiplex PCR assay on genomic DNA. On the Illumina HiSeq System, the amplified TCR beta libraries were sequenced as 87-base-pair reads. Processing in the source paper ran as follows. A later analysis tallied around 82 million unique TCR beta chains across the 640 or so repertoires, and approximately 11 million of those chains were shared by two or more donors. To remove PCR and sequencing errors, raw reads were error-corrected and collapsed into unique sequences using a nearest-neighbor algorithm that merged closely related sequences. Alignment of CDR3 sequences to IMGT reference sequences was used to assign V, D and J gene segments. For a sequence to be retained, a match of at least six nucleotides to both a V gene segment and a J gene segment was required. A rearrangement counted as productive if the CDR3 had no stop codons and remained in frame with V and J, and every other rearrangement counted as non-productive. CDR3 was defined by IMGT convention, running from the second conserved V-encoded cysteine to the conserved J-encoded phenylalanine. In an earlier analysis of roughly 610 of the donors, sequences lacking an unambiguous match to a single V gene segment were excluded. In an earlier analysis of 587 of the donors, V segments were called functional above 56.7% productive rearrangements and were called segregating when the between-donor standard deviation exceeded 5%. To diagnose cytomegalovirus status from the catalog of TCR beta chain sequences, a statistical classification framework was built. In a later analysis, TCR nucleotide sequences were compared against IMGT/GENE-DB human TR gene sequences so that V and J genes could be assigned. The TCRdist pipeline was used in a later analysis to assign CDR3 sequences and most-parsimonious VDJ recombination scenarios. A later analysis defined each TCR beta chain by its CDR3 amino acid sequence plus V-gene family, and excluded reads lacking a unique V-gene family. To address suspected cross-contamination and a sequencing artifact, a later analysis removed roughly 580 highly shared, low-generation-probability nucleotide sequences. In a later analysis, a clonal expansion index was calculated for each public chain from normalized within-repertoire ranks of inferred template counts. In a later analysis, generation probabilities were computed using a VDJ recombination model fitted to out-of-frame rearrangements, and the results were checked against IGoR. In a later analysis, TCR-TCR, TCR-HLA and TCR-CMV co-occurrence was scored with hypergeometric tests, and a repertoire-size bias correction was applied to TCR pairs. False discovery rates were estimated in a later analysis by permuting HLA or CMV assignments 20 times. In a later analysis, co-occurring TCRs were grouped using DBSCAN, with TCRdist sequence similarity added in when clustering inside HLA-allele-positive subsets. Repertoires with fewer than 30,000 or more than 120,000 public chains, plus five repertoires with anomalous nucleotide sharing, were excluded from co-occurrence clustering. In TCRdb, the immuneACCESS table is reduced to in-frame sequences with V and J assigned. These tables do not hold every clone; where another copy was compared, an unresolved V gene accounts for under half, and the others remain unexplained. The D gene and trimming were derived from the DNA, and the V and J assignments and clone size from that table. The sample has hundreds of thousands of clones on record, approximately 70% of them singletons. Of the sample, 2.6% falls within the top ten clones.

A remark on this clone: Its antigen remains undetermined. Base qualities were left out, and no much larger clone turns up one base away.

The CDR3 covers 15 residues, taking in both the cysteine and the phenylalanine. Just CDR3 DNA is preserved here, 45 bases in frame from base 1. The germline V gene (reference sequence) supplies CDR1 MNHNY and CDR2 SVGAGI. V trim: 5 bases; J trim: 2 bases; unmatched bases: 6. The TCR sequence derives from a man between 35 and 55 years old in good health and CMV-seropositive. The V gene is TRBV6-6 and the J gene is TRBJ1-3; TRBD1 agrees with 7 junctional bases. The specimen sequenced was PBMCs. At the DNA level, the sequence is TGTGCCAGCAGTCAACGAACAGGGGCTGGAAACACCATATATTTT. This translates into CASSQRTGAGNTIYF.